This T cell receptor (beta chain) originates from a study of identical twins (TCRdb year 2016). Looking at the study overall: The study deep-sequenced TCR alpha and beta repertoires from monozygotic twins, unrelated adults of various ages and cord blood to test whether fetal clonotypes persist. Replicate twin experiments were performed at different times using different library preparation protocols to rule out contamination. Overall results and qualifications from the work: Out-of-frame TCR alpha sequences shared between twins showed an excess of low generation-probability sequences compared with coincidental sharing between unrelated individuals. Conclusions relied on cross-sectional statistical analysis, since the same donors could not be followed over many years. The excess sharing between twins in beta out-of-frame sequences was weaker because fewer shared sequences reduced the signal-to-noise ratio. Abundant cord blood beta clonotypes carried fewer insertions; young adult naive repertoires showed a weaker similar trend, while memory repertoires showed none. Out-of-frame TCR alpha sharing in monozygotic twins was systematically underestimated by recombination models, whereas sharing between unrelated individuals was in agreement with the recombination models. Invariant T cells such as MAIT and iNKT could partly confound zero-insertion analyses, though diverse VJ usage argued against this for most clonotypes.

Only healthy Caucasian donors were included. The twin cohort comprised three pairs of female monozygotic twins, all aged about 18 to 29 years. Peripheral blood mononuclear cells were used as the source from which RNA for TCR libraries was isolated. Library preparation used 5' RACE. Reads for this sample came from an Illumina HiSeq 2000. Template switching introduced a universal primer binding site; the final cDNA contained a unique molecular identifier, enabling accurate counting of TCR cDNA molecules. Specific primers in the conserved constant-segment region were used to synthesize first-strand cDNA for TCR alpha and beta chains. To control for contamination, every cDNA library carried two barcodes: a SMART-Mk sample barcode plus Illumina barcodes. Two successive PCR steps introduced TruSeq adapter sequences along with Illumina sample barcodes. The TCR alpha and beta cDNA libraries were sequenced on the Illumina HiSeq platform using custom primers. From the authors' description of their analysis: MiGEC processed the raw reads to extract unique molecular identifiers, while MiXCR was used to determine the CDR3 positions. Recombination models were inferred per individual with the repgenHMM and IGoR tools using an EM algorithm. Shared clonotype analysis was performed with the tcR package in R, normalizing sharing by the product of cloneset sizes. Out-of-frame nonproductive sequences were analyzed to study raw recombination free of thymic and clonal selection effects. TCRdb handled the public reads itself, with Q25 trimming in fastp and clone calling in MiXCR, and kept productive beta chains. A single entry per CDR3 protein holds the most common genes and DNA from its merged rows. The V and J calls come from TCRdb's annotation, not from the publication. Across this sample there are just under 650,000 distinct CDR3 sequences, with 7% to 7.5% seen only once. The top ten clonotypes cover 1.6% of the sample.

Notes on this clonotype: Its recognized antigen is unknown. Germline and junction disagree at one end, which may indicate a read error.

The CDR3 contains 11 residues, cysteine and phenylalanine counted. The CDR3 DNA has 33 bases and is translated from base 1. From the germline V gene, CDR1 is MNHEY and CDR2 is SVGEGT. The same specimen was also included in a second study, on yellow fever vaccine responses in identical twins. Per the second study: According to the authors, in identical twins the way T cells responded to vaccination appeared partly convergent and partly personalized. Focusing on identical twins, the study followed the T cell clones that responded to the vaccine, and did so with precision.

Sequenced material: PBMCs. The source of this sequence is a woman aged 18-30 years in good health. Recombination connected TRBV6-2 or TRBV6-3 to TRBJ1-1; the D gene assignment is ambiguous. The base sequence is TGTGCCAGCAGTGACTCGTATGAAGCTTTCTTT. Its amino acids are CASSDSYEAFF.